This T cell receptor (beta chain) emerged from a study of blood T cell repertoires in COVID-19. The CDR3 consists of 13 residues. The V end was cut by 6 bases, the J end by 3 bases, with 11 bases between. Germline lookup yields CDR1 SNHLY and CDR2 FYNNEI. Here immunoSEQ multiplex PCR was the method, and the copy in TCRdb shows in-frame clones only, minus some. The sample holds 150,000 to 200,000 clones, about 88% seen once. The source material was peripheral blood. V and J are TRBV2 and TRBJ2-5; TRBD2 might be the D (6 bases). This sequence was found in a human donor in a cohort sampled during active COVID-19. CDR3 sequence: CASSWGEKETQYF. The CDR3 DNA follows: TGTGCCAGCAGCTGGGGGGAAAAAGAGACCCAGTACTTC.